This T cell receptor (beta chain) originates from a study of shared clonotypes between healthy human individuals. Study in general: Every donor yielded three CD4 naive, three CD4 memory, two CD8 naive and one CD8 memory plate.

Study-level results: It was the non-shared clonotypes that had lower generation probabilities than clonotypes shared by all four donors. The naive CD4 repertoires of several donors were compared, and around 5% of clonotypes were shared.

Splitting of each subset's genomic DNA was done evenly across several immunoSEQ plates. The protocol was immunoSEQ multiplex PCR, while the TCRdb copy is restricted to in-frame clones and leaves out a portion. Altogether hundreds of thousands of clones are present, approximately 79% being singletons, with the ten largest covering 1.5% to 2%. As for this clone: Its matching antigen is unknown.

The CDR3 spans 15 residues. The trim removed 7 bases at V and 7 bases at J, leaving 11 bases unmatched. CDR1 is SGHNT, CDR2 YYREEE, per germline (reference sequence). J is TRBJ2-2 and V is TRBV5-4; 9 nucleotides align to TRBD2. Material: memory CD4+ T cells sorted from blood. Subset denoted: CD45RA-negative fraction. The clonotype was recovered from a woman in her twenties or thirties in good health. CDR3 sequence (DNA): TGTGCCAGCCGCGGGACTAGCAGCAATAGCGGGGAGCTGTTTTTT. Amino acids: CASRGTSSNSGELFF.